These T cell receptor beta chains were read from a single sample in a study of cytomegalovirus exposure and HLA in healthy donors. The protocol was immunoSEQ multiplex PCR, while the TCRdb copy is restricted to in-frame clones and leaves out a portion. In the table there are some 120,000 clones, approximately 81% of which are singletons. The sample taken for sequencing was PBMCs. These receptors all come from a woman aged 25 to 39 in good health and CMV-seronegative. Each CDR3 is given with its conserved first and last residue. A D gene is named only where the DNA matches it firmly. Clone sizes are given selectively: once, few, many, or a class where the clone is expanded.

-	-	TRBJ2-1	TRBV10-1	TGCGCCAGCAGTCGAGGGTACAATGAGCAGTTCTTC	CASSRGYNEQFF
-	-	TRBJ2-7	TRBV28	TGTGCCAGCAGTTTTAGTTTGGTTTCGGGAAACTACGAGCAGTACTTC	CASSFSLVSGNYEQYF
-	-	TRBJ1-2	TRBV5-8	TGTGCCAGCAGCTTGAGGCAGGGCAACTATGGCTACACCTTC	CASSLRQGNYGYTF
-	-	TRBJ1-1	TRBV28	TGTGCCAGCAGCCTGCGGGGTGAAGCTTTCTTT	CASSLRGEAFF
-	TRBD1	TRBJ2-3	TRBV14	TGTGCCAGCAGCCACCGGACAGGGGGCACAGATACGCAGTATTTT	CASSHRTGGTDTQYF
-	-	TRBJ1-2	TRBV6-5	TGTGCCAGCAGTTACGACAGAGCCACCGCTGGCTACACCTTC	CASSYDRATAGYTF
once	-	TRBJ2-7	TRBV28	TGTGCCAGCAGTTGGGAAGGGAGGCCTGGCGACTACGAGCAGTACTTC	CASSWEGRPGDYEQYF
-	TRBD2	TRBJ2-7	TRBV28	TGTGCCAGCCCCGGGAGACTAGCGGGAAGGGAGGACGAGCAGTACTTC	CASPGRLAGREDEQYF
-	-	TRBJ2-5	TRBV7-8	TGTGCCAGCAGCTTCAAGAGTGCGGGAAACCAAGAGACCCAGTACTTC	CASSFKSAGNQETQYF
once	TRBD2	TRBJ2-7	TRBV6-5	TGTGCCAGCAGATCGTCCGGGACTACCTCCTACGAGCAGTACTTC	CASRSSGTTSYEQYF
once	TRBD2	TRBJ2-5	TRBV5-4	TGTGCCAGCAGCTTGGGGACTAGCGTGGAGACCCAGTACTTC	CASSLGTSVETQYF
-	TRBD2	TRBJ2-7	TRBV6-5	TGTGCCAGCAGTTACTCGACTGGCGGGGGCGAGCAGTACTTC	CASSYSTGGGEQYF
-	TRBD1	TRBJ1-1	TRBV27	TGTGCCAGCTTCACAGGGGGCACTGAAGCTTTCTTT	CASFTGGTEAFF
-	TRBD1	TRBJ2-3	TRBV9	TGTGCCAGCACCCGGACAGGGGGTACAGATACGCAGTATTTT	CASTRTGGTDTQYF
-	TRBD2	TRBJ2-5	TRBV7-6	TGTGCCAGCAGCTTAGAAGGTCGGGGGGTCACAGAGACCCAGTACTTC	CASSLEGRGVTETQYF
-	TRBD1	TRBJ2-7	TRBV2	TGTGCCAGCAGTGAAAGAACAGGGGTATCCTACGAGCAGTACTTC	CASSERTGVSYEQYF
-	-	TRBJ1-5	TRBV7-9	TGTTCCAGCACCCACCCCTTGGGGCAGTTAGGCCCCCCGAATAAGCCCCAGCATTTT	CSSTHPLGQLGPPNKPQHF
-	TRBD1	TRBJ1-1	TRBV7-3	TGTGCCAGCAGCCCGGACAGGGTTGACACTGAAGCTTTCTTT	CASSPDRVDTEAFF
-	TRBD2	TRBJ2-3	TRBV6-1	TGTGCCAGCAGTGAACCGACTAGCGGGAGCACAGATACGCAGTATTTT	CASSEPTSGSTDTQYF
-	TRBD1	TRBJ1-1	TRBV29-1	TGCAGCGTACAGGGGGCGGAAGCTTTCTTT	CSVQGAEAFF
-	-	TRBJ1-6	TRBV5-6	TGTGCCAGCAGCCCATTTAATTCACCCCTCCACTTT	CASSPFNSPLHF
-	TRBD2	TRBJ2-7	TRBV7-9	TGTGCCAGCAGCACGACTAGCGGGATTTCCTCCTACGAGCAGTACTTC	CASSTTSGISSYEQYF
-	TRBD2	TRBJ2-3	TRBV4-2	TGTGCCAGCAGCCAGCCTCACGGCTCGGGACTAGCGGGAGGTCGAACTAGCACAGATACGCAGTATTTT	CASSQPHGSGLAGGRTSTDTQYF
-	TRBD1	TRBJ1-4	TRBV7-9	TGTGCCAGCAGCTTATTTGCCCCGGGACAGGGAAATGAAAAACTGTTTTTT	CASSLFAPGQGNEKLFF
-	TRBD2	TRBJ2-1	TRBV7-3	TGTGCCAGCAGCTTATCCGGGGGGGGCTACAATGAGCAGTTCTTC	CASSLSGGGYNEQFF
-	TRBD2	TRBJ2-5	TRBV11-2	TGTGCCAGCAGCTTATCTAGCGGGAGTCAAGAGACCCAGTACTTC	CASSLSSGSQETQYF
few	-	TRBJ2-4	TRBV6-4	TGTGCCAGCGGCGGGAAGGTCAAAAACATTCAGTACTTC	CASGGKVKNIQYF
-	-	TRBJ2-3	TRBV6-6	TGTGCCAGCAGTTCCGCGCCGGGGAGGACAGATACGCAGTATTTT	CASSSAPGRTDTQYF
-	TRBD1	TRBJ2-5	TRBV7-8	TGTGCCAGCAGACCAGGGGGCGGGGAGACCCAGTACTTC	CASRPGGGETQYF
-	-	TRBJ2-1	TRBV10-1	TGCGCCAGCAGTGAGTCCGGTCGGAGGGGTGAGCAGTTCTTC	CASSESGRRGEQFF
few	-	TRBJ2-5	TRBV6-6	TGTGCCAGCAGTCCACGGAGGGAGACCCAGTACTTC	CASSPRRETQYF
-	-	TRBJ2-4	TRBV6-1	TGTGCCAGCAGTGTGGTGGGAGTCAAAAACATTCAGTACTTC	CASSVVGVKNIQYF
-	TRBD2	TRBJ2-1	TRBV6-5	TGTGCCAGCAGAGGATGGAGCGGGAGGTACAATGAGCAGTTCTTC	CASRGWSGRYNEQFF
-	-	TRBJ2-1	TRBV5-1	TGCGCCAGCAGCCCCCGGGGATACAATGAGCAGTTCTTC	CASSPRGYNEQFF
-	TRBD2	TRBJ2-2	TRBV5-1	TGCGCCAGCAGACTAGCGGGCAACACCGGGGAGCTGTTTTTT	CASRLAGNTGELFF
once	-	TRBJ2-5	TRBV11-1	TGTGCCAGCAGCTTAGTAAGGGAGGGGGTAATGGCCAAAGAGACCCAGTACTTC	CASSLVREGVMAKETQYF
few	TRBD2	TRBJ2-7	TRBV7-2	TGTGCCAGCAGCCTGACTAGCGGATACGAGCAGTACTTC	CASSLTSGYEQYF
-	-	TRBJ1-2	TRBV6-5	TGTGCCAGCAGCCGCAATCCTACCGCCTATGGCTACACCTTC	CASSRNPTAYGYTF
few	TRBD2	TRBJ2-7	TRBV5-1	TGCGCCAGCAGCCCGGACAGATCCGGGACTAGCGGTTTAGAGCAGTACTTC	CASSPDRSGTSGLEQYF
few	TRBD1	TRBJ2-7	TRBV9	TGTGCCAGCAGCGCGGGGGGACCGGGACAGGGTAGGCCCGAGCAGTACTTC	CASSAGGPGQGRPEQYF
few	-	TRBJ2-6	TRBV27	TGTGCCAGCAGTCCGACAGTCCTCTCTGGGGCCAACGTCCTGACTTTC	CASSPTVLSGANVLTF
-	TRBD2	TRBJ2-1	TRBV28	TGTGCCAGCAGTTTCGAGACTAGCGGGCCCAATGAGCAGTTCTTC	CASSFETSGPNEQFF
-	TRBD2	TRBJ2-7	TRBV10-2	TGCGCCAGCAGGCCTAGCGGGGCTGGGGAGCAGTACTTC	CASRPSGAGEQYF
-	-	TRBJ2-7	TRBV6-4	TGTGCCAGCAGTGACGTGTTACACTCCTACGAGCAGTACTTC	CASSDVLHSYEQYF
-	TRBD2	TRBJ2-1	TRBV15	TGTGCCACCAGCAGTGACCACGGGCCTGTTCTAGCCGGGAGGGCCACTGAGCAGTTCTTC	CATSSDHGPVLAGRATEQFF